The clone carrying this TCR beta chain has only one observation. This table comes from immunoSEQ multiplex PCR, and its TCRdb copy is limited to in-frame clones, with some not included. The table has roughly 2,000,000 clones, about 94% seen once; the top ten hold 1.2%. Trimming left V 5 bases short and J 1 base short, with 16 bases between. CDR1 is MNHEY, CDR2 SMNVEV, per germline (reference sequence). CDR3 length: 16 residues. The data originate from a study of shared clonotypes between healthy human individuals. In the naive CD8 group, cells lacked CD45RO and were positively selected for CCR7, so terminally differentiated effector memory CD45RA+ cells were left out.

The sequence was obtained from a young man in good health. The sequenced sample consisted of naive CD8+ T cells sorted from blood. J is TRBJ2-3 and V is TRBV27, with D perhaps TRBD2 (6 bases). CDR3 coding DNA: TGTGCCAGCAGTACGGCCGTGGCGGGGCGCACAGATACGCAGTATTTT. Translated: CASSTAVAGRTDTQYF.